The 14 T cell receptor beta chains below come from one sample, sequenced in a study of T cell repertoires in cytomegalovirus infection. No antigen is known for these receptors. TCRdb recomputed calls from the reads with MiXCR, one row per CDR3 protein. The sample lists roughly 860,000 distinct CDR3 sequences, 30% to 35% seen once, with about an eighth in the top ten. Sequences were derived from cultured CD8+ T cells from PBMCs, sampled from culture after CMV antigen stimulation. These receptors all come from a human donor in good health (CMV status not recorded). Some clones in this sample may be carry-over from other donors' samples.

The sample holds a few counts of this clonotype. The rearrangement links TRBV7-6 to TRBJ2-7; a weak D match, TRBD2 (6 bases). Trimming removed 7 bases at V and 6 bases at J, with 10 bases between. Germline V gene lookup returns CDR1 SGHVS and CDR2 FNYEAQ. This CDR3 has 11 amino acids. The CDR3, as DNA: TGTGCCAGCAAGGAGGGTGGCGAGCAGTACTTC. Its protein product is CASKEGGEQYF.

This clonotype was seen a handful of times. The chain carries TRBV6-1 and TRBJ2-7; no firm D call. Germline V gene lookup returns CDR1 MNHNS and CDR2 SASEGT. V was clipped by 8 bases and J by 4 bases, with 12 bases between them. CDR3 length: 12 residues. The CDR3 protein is CASGIDRYEQYF. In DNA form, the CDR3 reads TGTGCCAGCGGAATAGACCGATACGAGCAGTACTTC.

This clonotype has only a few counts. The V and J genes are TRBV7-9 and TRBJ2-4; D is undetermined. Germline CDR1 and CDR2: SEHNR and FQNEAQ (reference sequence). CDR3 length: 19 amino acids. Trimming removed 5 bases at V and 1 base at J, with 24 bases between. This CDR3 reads CASSPARASVGGAKNIQYF. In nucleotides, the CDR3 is TGTGCCAGCAGCCCCGCCCGAGCCTCGGTTGGTGGGGCCAAAAACATTCAGTACTTC.

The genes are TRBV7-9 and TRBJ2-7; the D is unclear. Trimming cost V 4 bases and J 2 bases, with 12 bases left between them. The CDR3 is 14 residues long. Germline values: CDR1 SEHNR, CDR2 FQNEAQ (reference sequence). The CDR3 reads CASSSVIEPYEQYF. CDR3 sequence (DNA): TGTGCCAGCAGCTCCGTGATTGAGCCCTACGAGCAGTACTTC.

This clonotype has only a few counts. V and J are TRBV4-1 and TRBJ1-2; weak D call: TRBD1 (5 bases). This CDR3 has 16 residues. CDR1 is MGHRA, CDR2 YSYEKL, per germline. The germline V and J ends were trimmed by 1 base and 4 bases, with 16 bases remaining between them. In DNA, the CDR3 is TGCGCCAGCAGCCAAGGAAACTACGGGACGGGCTATGGCTACACCTTC. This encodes CASSQGNYGTGYGYTF.

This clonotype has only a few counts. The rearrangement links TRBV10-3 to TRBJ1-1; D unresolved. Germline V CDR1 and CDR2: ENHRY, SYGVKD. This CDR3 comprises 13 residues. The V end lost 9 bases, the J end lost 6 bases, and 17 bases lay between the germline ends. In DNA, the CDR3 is TGTGCCATTACCTCAAGTGGTGGGGCTGAAGCTTTCTTT. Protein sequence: CAITSSGGAEAFF.

As DNA, the CDR3 is TGTGCCATCAGCGTAGACGAGGCCGCAGTCTACAATGAGCAGTTCTTC. This sequence encodes CAISVDEAAVYNEQFF. The chain couples TRBV10-3 to TRBJ2-1; no definite D call. This CDR3 has 16 amino acids. Germline values: CDR1 ENHRY, CDR2 SYGVKD. Trimming removed 6 bases from V and 3 bases from J, with 18 bases in between.

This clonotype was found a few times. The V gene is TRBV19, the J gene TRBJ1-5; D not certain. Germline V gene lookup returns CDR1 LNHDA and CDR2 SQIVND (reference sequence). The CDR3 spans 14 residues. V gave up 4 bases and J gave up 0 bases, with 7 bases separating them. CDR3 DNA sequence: TGTGCCAGTAGTACTGGTCTTAGCAATCAGCCCCAGCATTTT. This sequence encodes CASSTGLSNQPQHF.

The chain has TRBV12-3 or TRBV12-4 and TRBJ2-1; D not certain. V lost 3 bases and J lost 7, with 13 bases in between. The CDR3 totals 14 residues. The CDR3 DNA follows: TGTGCCAGCAGTTTTGGGTTAGGTAGTAATGAGCAGTTCTTC. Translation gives CASSFGLGSNEQFF.

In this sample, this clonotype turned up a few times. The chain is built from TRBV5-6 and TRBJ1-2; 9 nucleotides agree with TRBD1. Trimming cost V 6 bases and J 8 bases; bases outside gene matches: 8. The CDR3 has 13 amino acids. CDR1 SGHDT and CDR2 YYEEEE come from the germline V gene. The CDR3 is CASTPGQGAGYTF. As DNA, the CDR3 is TGTGCCAGCACCCCGGGACAGGGAGCAGGCTACACCTTC.

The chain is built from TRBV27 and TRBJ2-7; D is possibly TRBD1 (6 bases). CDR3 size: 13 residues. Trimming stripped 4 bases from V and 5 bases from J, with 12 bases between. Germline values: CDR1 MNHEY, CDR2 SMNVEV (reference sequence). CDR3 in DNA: TGTGCCAGCAGTTCAGGGGCCCGGAACGAGCAGTACTTC. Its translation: CASSSGARNEQYF.

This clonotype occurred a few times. The CDR3 loop is CASRAGAGTEAFF. The CDR3 nucleotides read TGTGCCAGCAGGGCAGGGGCAGGGACTGAAGCTTTCTTT. This sequence joins TRBV6-5 and TRBJ1-1, with D possibly being TRBD1 (6 bases). Trimming stripped 6 bases from V and 5 bases from J, with 13 bases between. The CDR3 has 13 amino acids. Germline values: CDR1 MNHEY, CDR2 SVGAGI.

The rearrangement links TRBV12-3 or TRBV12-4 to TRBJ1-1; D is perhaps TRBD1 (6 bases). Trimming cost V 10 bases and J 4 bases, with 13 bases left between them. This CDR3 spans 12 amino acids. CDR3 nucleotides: TGTGCCACTTCGACAGGACGCACTGAAGCTTTCTTT. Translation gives CATSTGRTEAFF.

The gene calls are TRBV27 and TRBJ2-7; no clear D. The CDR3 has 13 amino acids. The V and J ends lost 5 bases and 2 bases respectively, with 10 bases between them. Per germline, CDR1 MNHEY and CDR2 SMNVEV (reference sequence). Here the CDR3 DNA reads TGTGCCAGCAGTCACGGACGGACCTACGAGCAGTACGTC. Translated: CASSHGRTYEQYV.